Sequencing of this T cell receptor beta chain was carried out in a study of cytotoxic CD8 clonotypes in ibrutinib-treated CLL. Across the whole study: Samples had a mean of around 250,000 productive templates and almost 95,000 productive rearrangements.

The repertoire was sequenced with immunoSEQ multiplex PCR; TCRdb's copy has only in-frame clones and lacks some. The table shows over 110,000 clones, with around 93% occurring only once. With 10 bases removed from V and 1 base from J, the gap between germline ends came to 15 bases. The CDR3 is made up of 14 amino acids. CDR1 and CDR2 from the germline V gene are WNHNN and SYGVQD (reference sequence). Findings and caveats of the study: Higher clonality was seen at ibrutinib response and a return toward baseline at progression. Among the clonotypes, public ones were uncommon and contracted or held stable on treatment. Clonality was higher at baseline than in age-matched healthy donors and tracked circulating CD8+ T-cell counts.

Remarks on this clone: Its antigen is not known.

The clonotype comes from a human donor with chronic lymphocytic leukemia. The sequencing here drew on PBMCs, taken after 12 months of ibrutinib treatment. The V gene is TRBV10-1, the J gene TRBJ2-3; D may be TRBD1 (6 bases). The chain's CDR3 is CAIPRGYRTDTQYF. The CDR3, as DNA: TGCGCCATTCCGAGGGGGTATCGCACAGATACGCAGTATTTT.